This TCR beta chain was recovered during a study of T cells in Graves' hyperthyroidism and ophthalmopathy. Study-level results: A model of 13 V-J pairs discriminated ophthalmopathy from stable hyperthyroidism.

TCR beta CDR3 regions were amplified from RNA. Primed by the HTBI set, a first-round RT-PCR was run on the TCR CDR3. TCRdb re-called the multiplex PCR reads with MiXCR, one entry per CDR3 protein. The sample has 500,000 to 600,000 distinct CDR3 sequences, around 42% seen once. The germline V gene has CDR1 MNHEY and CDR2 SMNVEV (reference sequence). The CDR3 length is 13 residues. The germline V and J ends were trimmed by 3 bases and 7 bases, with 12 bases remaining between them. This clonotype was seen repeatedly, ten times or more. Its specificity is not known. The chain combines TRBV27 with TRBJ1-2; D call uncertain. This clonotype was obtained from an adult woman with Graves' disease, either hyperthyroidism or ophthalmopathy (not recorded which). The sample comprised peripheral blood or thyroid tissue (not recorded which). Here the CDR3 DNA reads TGTGCCAGCAGTTTTGCTTCCACCTCTGGCTACACCTTC. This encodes CASSFASTSGYTF.